Shown below are 3 T cell receptor beta chains from a single sample sequenced in a study of blood T cell repertoires in COVID-19. Libraries were prepared by immunoSEQ multiplex PCR; TCRdb keeps only in-frame clonotypes and omits some of them. There are 60,000 or so clones in the sample; approximately 88% occur only once, and 9.5% to 13% lies in the top ten. Sample: peripheral blood. These receptor sequences come from a man aged 25 to 40 with COVID-19, enrolled during active disease.

The rearrangement links TRBV6-1 to TRBJ2-2, with a weak D call TRBD1 (6 bases). Germline V lookup: CDR1 MNHNS, CDR2 SASEGT. Trimming removed 4 bases from V and 2 bases from J, with 26 bases in between. The CDR3 contains 20 residues. The CDR3 spells CASSARDKYPTFPNTGELFF. The CDR3 region has the DNA TGTGCCAGCAGTGCCCGGGACAAGTACCCAACTTTTCCTAACACCGGGGAGCTGTTTTTT.

The V call is TRBV6-5, the J call TRBJ1-1, with D possibly matching TRBD1 (5 bases). The length of the CDR3 is 14 residues. The V gene's germline CDR1 is MNHEY and CDR2 SVGAGI. The V gene lost 5 bases and the J gene lost 1 base, with 11 bases spanning the gap. This CDR3 reads CASSTTGGNTEAFF. In nucleotides, the CDR3 is TGTGCCAGCAGTACTACCGGGGGGAACACTGAAGCTTTCTTT.

This clone has a single count. The V and J genes are TRBV4-2 and TRBJ2-3; 10 bases fit TRBD2. Germline values: CDR1 LGHNA, CDR2 YNFKEQ. The trim removed 4 bases at V and 4 bases at J, leaving 5 bases unmatched. CDR3 length equals 15 residues. The CDR3: CASSPKREGPDTQYF. CDR3 coding DNA: TGTGCCAGCAGCCCTAAGCGGGAGGGCCCAGATACGCAGTATTTT.